The source of this TCR beta chain is a study of blood T cell repertoires in COVID-19. Across the whole study: Donors in the United States, Italy and Spain gave samples during acute or convalescent COVID-19. Sources were T cells, B-cell-depleted T cells, or PBMCs; the material itself was cDNA or gDNA.

Using immunoSEQ multiplex PCR, the repertoire was profiled, and TCRdb retains in-frame clones only, with some absent. The sample includes some 120,000 clones, roughly 85% of them seen just once. This clone appeared a single time. This CDR3 has 14 residues. CDR1 and CDR2 (germline): SEHNR, FQNEAQ (reference sequence). The ends lost 2 bases at V and 8 bases at J; junction bases unmatched: 1. This receptor was taken from a human donor in a cohort sampled during active COVID-19. This sequence joins TRBV7-9 and TRBJ2-1; 12 bases map to TRBD2. Sequencing was carried out using peripheral blood. The CDR3 region has the DNA TGTGCCAGCAGCTTAAGACTAGCGGGAGATGAGCAGTTCTTC. It yields the protein CASSLRLAGDEQFF.